The next 32 T cell receptor beta chains were all read from a single sample in a study of blood T cell repertoires in COVID-19. Clones were sequenced by immunoSEQ multiplex PCR, and TCRdb holds only the in-frame ones, with some missing. The profile shows fewer than 200,000 clones, 81% of them singletons. The material sequenced was peripheral blood. The receptor source for this set is a woman aged 40 to 50 with COVID-19, enrolled during active disease.

This clone appeared a single time. The rearrangement links TRBV29-1 to TRBJ2-1, with D possibly being TRBD2 (7 bases). Germline CDR1 is SQVTM and CDR2 is ANQGSEA. The CDR3 has 15 residues. V was trimmed by 6 bases and J by 1 base, leaving 16 bases between them. The chain's CDR3 is CSVRGGTKSYNEQFF. DNA of the CDR3: TGCAGCGTCAGGGGAGGGACCAAATCCTACAATGAGCAGTTCTTC.

A remark on this clone: Sequence at one end of the junction differs from germline and may be a read error. The genes are TRBV18 and TRBJ2-1, with a possible D match to TRBD2 (7 bases). CDR1 and CDR2 from the germline V gene are KGHSH and LQKENI. CDR3 size: 15 residues. CDR3 sequence: CASSPQGGPYNEQFF. CDR3 coding DNA: TGTGCCAGCTCTCCACAGGGAGGGCCCTACAATGAGCAGTTCTTC.

The chain uses TRBV6-5 and TRBJ2-7; 11 nucleotides line up with TRBD1. The CDR3 loop spans 15 amino acids. The trim removed 6 bases at V and 4 bases at J, leaving 8 bases unmatched. Germline V gene lookup returns CDR1 MNHEY and CDR2 SVGAGI. The CDR3 region is CASSEGQGVVYEQYF. The DNA of the CDR3 is TGTGCCAGCAGCGAGGGACAGGGGGTGGTTTACGAGCAGTACTTC.

The V gene is TRBV7-6, the J gene TRBJ2-7, with 7 bases matching TRBD1. The germline V gene encodes CDR1 SGHVS and CDR2 FNYEAQ. The CDR3 totals 15 residues. V was clipped by 2 bases and J by 5 bases; unmatched bases: 9. The CDR3 nucleotides read TGTGCCAGCAGCTTAATCGCAGGTCAGGGGGACGAGCAGTACTTC. This sequence encodes CASSLIAGQGDEQYF.

The V call is TRBV25-1, the J call TRBJ2-7, with TRBD1 as a possible D gene (6 bases). Deletions cut 8 bases from V and 5 bases from J, with 19 bases between. Germline loops: CDR1 MGHDK, CDR2 SYGVNS. The CDR3 is 14 amino acids. CDR3 protein: CASQYDTGSDEQYF. Here the CDR3 DNA reads TGTGCCAGCCAGTACGACACAGGGTCCGACGAGCAGTACTTC.

The V call is TRBV6-5, the J call TRBJ2-2; TRBD2 aligns across 10 bases. The trim removed 8 bases at V and 4 bases at J, leaving 4 bases unmatched. The germline CDR1 and CDR2 sequences are MNHEY and SVGAGI. This CDR3 is built from 14 residues. DNA for the CDR3: TGTGCCAGCCGACTAGCGGGCTTCACCGGGGAGCTGTTTTTT. It translates to CASRLAGFTGELFF.

This chain uses TRBV6-5 with TRBJ1-2, with 10 bases identical to TRBD1. The CDR3 loop spans 15 amino acids. Per the germline V gene, CDR1 is MNHEY and CDR2 is SVGAGI. V gave up 2 bases and J gave up 1 base; unmatched junction bases: 1. Written as DNA, the CDR3 is TGTGCCAGCAGTTACGACAGGGGGCTTAACTATGGCTACACCTTC. This sequence encodes CASSYDRGLNYGYTF.

The genes are TRBV2 and TRBJ1-5; the D is unclear. Germline V gives CDR1 SNHLY, CDR2 FYNNEI. The CDR3 totals 12 residues. Trimming shortened V by 6 bases and J by 4 bases, and 7 bases separated the two germline ends. As DNA, the CDR3 is TGTGCCAGCAGATTAAATAATCAGCCCCAGCATTTT. Its translation: CASRLNNQPQHF.

In this sample, this clone turned up once. This chain uses TRBV4-1 with TRBJ1-5; no clear D gene. This CDR3 spans 14 amino acids. Trimming pared 1 base from V and 5 bases from J, leaving 9 bases between. Germline lookup yields CDR1 MGHRA and CDR2 YSYEKL. The DNA for the CDR3 is TGCGCCAGCAGCCAAGCCCTCTTCGATCAGCCCCAGCATTTT. Translating it yields CASSQALFDQPQHF.

J is TRBJ1-1 and V is TRBV5-1; TRBD1 matches at 9 bases. Germline assignment: CDR1 SGHRS and CDR2 YFSETQ. The CDR3 is 15 amino acids. V shed 5 bases and J 3 bases; nucleotides not matched to a gene: 8. DNA of the CDR3: TGCGCCAGCAGTCATTTGACAGGGGGTGACACTGAAGCTTTCTTT. Amino acids: CASSHLTGGDTEAFF.

As regards this clone: This specimen includes other DNA sequences encoding the same CDR3. The chain couples TRBV3-1 (or the pseudogene TRBV3-2) to TRBJ1-5; 7 bases map to TRBD1. The CDR3 is made up of 15 amino acids. CDR1 is LGHDT, CDR2 YNNKEL, per germline (reference sequence). The V gene end was trimmed by 3 bases and the J gene end by 1 base; junction bases not matched to a gene: 3. DNA of the CDR3: TGTGCCAGCAGCCAGGGGACAGTAAGCAATCAGCCCCAGCATTTT. It is translated as CASSQGTVSNQPQHF.

The V gene is TRBV19, the J gene TRBJ1-2; 9 bases map to TRBD1. Germline trimming cut 8 bases from V and 8 bases from J; bases unmatched to any gene: 9. The CDR3 has 13 amino acids. From germline, CDR1 is LNHDA and CDR2 SQIVND (reference sequence). The CDR3 DNA is TGTGCCAGTGCGGACCGGGACAGGGCGGGCTACACCTTC. Amino acid sequence: CASADRDRAGYTF.

The V call is TRBV7-9, the J call TRBJ1-1; D not certain. The CDR3 contains 17 residues. V lost 5 bases, J lost 5 bases, and 24 bases lay in between. Germline V gives CDR1 SEHNR, CDR2 FQNEAQ (reference sequence). The CDR3 DNA reads TGTGCCAGCAGCACCCGGGGAGGGCGAGGGCGTAAGACTGAAGCTTTCTTT. This gives the protein CASSTRGGRGRKTEAFF.

This clone was counted a single time. The chain uses TRBV4-1 and TRBJ2-3, with TRBD1 as a possible D gene (5 bases). The CDR3 is made up of 14 amino acids. V was clipped by 5 bases and J by 1 base, with 10 bases between them. Germline V gene data show CDR1 as MGHRA and CDR2 as YSYEKL. Written as DNA, the CDR3 is TGCGCCAGCAGCGTAGCAGGGCGCACAGATACGCAGTATTTT. Translated, it gives CASSVAGRTDTQYF.

This chain connects TRBV3-1 (or the pseudogene TRBV3-2) to TRBJ1-4; D unclear. Per germline, CDR1 LGHDT and CDR2 YNNKEL (reference sequence). CDR3 length: 18 amino acids. Trimming stripped 3 bases from V and 3 bases from J, with 20 bases between. CDR3 loop: CASSHLDSGVEANEKLFF. As DNA, the CDR3 is TGTGCCAGCAGCCACCTCGATTCCGGGGTTGAGGCTAATGAAAAACTGTTTTTT.

V gene TRBV4-2 combines with J gene TRBJ2-3, with D tentatively TRBD2 (6 bases). The CDR3 covers 16 residues. The germline V gene encodes CDR1 LGHNA and CDR2 YNFKEQ. V lost 0 bases and J 4 bases, leaving 14 bases between the germline ends. CDR3 nucleotide sequence: TGTGCCAGCAGCCAAGAGGCCGACCCGGGAGCAGATACGCAGTATTTT. It codes for CASSQEADPGADTQYF.

This sequence joins TRBV27 and TRBJ2-2; possibly TRBD1 for D (5 bases). Trimming pared 4 bases from V and 1 base from J, leaving 7 bases between. The CDR3 sequence is 14 residues long. Germline CDR1 is MNHEY and CDR2 is SMNVEV (reference sequence). The CDR3 is CASSYQGNTGELFF. The DNA of the CDR3 is TGTGCCAGCAGTTACCAGGGGAACACCGGGGAGCTGTTTTTT.

This chain joins TRBV10-3 and TRBJ1-4, with 9 nucleotides matching TRBD1. CDR3 length: 15 amino acids. Germline-derived CDR1 and CDR2 are ENHRY and SYGVKD. Trimming cost V 3 bases and J 7 bases; bases outside gene matches: 6. The CDR3 here is CAISETGQGPEKLFF. Written as DNA, the CDR3 is TGTGCCATCAGTGAAACGGGACAGGGACCTGAAAAACTGTTTTTT.

The chain couples TRBV27 to TRBJ1-6, with TRBD1 matching 8 bases. The V segment lost 7 bases and the J segment 9 bases; nucleotides outside the gene matches: 11. CDR3 length: 15 amino acids. Germline V lookup: CDR1 MNHEY, CDR2 SMNVEV (reference sequence). CDR3 sequence (DNA): TGTGCCAGCACGGGCGGTGACAGGGGAGGTTCACCCCTCCACTTT. It yields the protein CASTGGDRGGSPLHF.

This clone appeared a few times. The J gene is TRBJ2-2, the V gene TRBV27, with D unresolved. This CDR3 comprises 13 residues. With 8 bases removed from V and 4 bases from J, the gap between germline ends came to 11 bases. Per the germline V gene, CDR1 is MNHEY and CDR2 is SMNVEV (reference sequence). The CDR3 DNA follows: TGTGCCAGCGCCCCAGGCCGCACCGGGGAGCTGTTTTTT. Translating it yields CASAPGRTGELFF.

The chain has TRBV2 and TRBJ2-7, with TRBD2 matching over 10 bases. The germline gives CDR1 SNHLY, CDR2 FYNNEI. V trimming: 6 bases; J trimming: 7 bases; junction bases outside the gene matches: 15. This CDR3 contains 16 residues. The CDR3 coding sequence is TGTGCCAGCAGGAGGAGCGGGGGGGCGGAGCCAGGGGAGCAGTACGTC. This translates into CASRRSGGAEPGEQYV.

V and J are TRBV11-2 and TRBJ2-3, with 8 nucleotides matching TRBD1. CDR1 is SGHAT and CDR2 is FQNNGV in the germline V gene. With 1 base clipped from V and 2 bases from J, the junction kept 11 bases outside the gene matches. This CDR3 region has 18 residues. The CDR3 region has the DNA TGTGCCAGCAGCTTAGGCTTCCTCCGGGACAGGAACACAGATACGCAGTATTTT. As protein: CASSLGFLRDRNTDTQYF.

This chain joins TRBV14 and TRBJ2-7; the match to TRBD1 covers 7 bases. V was pared by 0 bases and J by 2 bases, with 1 base of the junction left unmatched. This CDR3 contains 14 residues. Germline CDR1 and CDR2: SGHDN and FVKESK. CDR3 protein: CASSQETGPYEQYF. Here the CDR3 DNA reads TGTGCCAGCAGCCAAGAGACAGGGCCCTACGAGCAGTACTTC.

The rearrangement joins TRBV15 to TRBJ2-1; 12 bases fit TRBD2. The CDR3 sequence is 17 residues long. The V gene end was trimmed by 0 bases and the J gene end by 7 bases; junction bases not matched to a gene: 7. Germline V gene data show CDR1 as LNHNV and CDR2 as YYDKDF (reference sequence). The CDR3 DNA reads as TGTGCCACCAGCAGAGATGGAGCTAGCGGGAGGGCGAATGAGCAGTTCTTC. It yields the protein CATSRDGASGRANEQFF.

The V call is TRBV6-6, the J call TRBJ2-4; 14 positions match TRBD2. Per germline, CDR1 MNHNY and CDR2 SVGAGI (reference sequence). CDR3 length: 17 residues. With V trimmed by 5 bases and J by 2 bases, 5 bases remained unmatched. This chain's CDR3 is CASSRGTSGRSKNIQYF. The DNA for the CDR3 is TGTGCCAGCAGTCGGGGGACTAGCGGGAGATCCAAAAACATTCAGTACTTC.

The rearrangement joins TRBV6-2 or TRBV6-3 to TRBJ1-4; no clear D. From germline, CDR1 is MNHEY and CDR2 SVGEGT. The V and J ends lost 4 bases and 7 bases respectively, with 19 bases between them. The CDR3 contains 16 residues. CDR3: CASSSAVLIDGEKLFF. In DNA form, the CDR3 reads TGTGCCAGCAGTTCCGCGGTCTTGATAGATGGTGAAAAACTGTTTTTT.

This chain connects TRBV25-1 to TRBJ1-2, with D possibly being TRBD1 (5 bases). The CDR3 consists of 13 residues. Trimming cost V 11 bases and J 5 bases, with 18 bases left between them. Germline assignment: CDR1 MGHDK and CDR2 SYGVNS. The CDR3 DNA reads TGTGCCTCCGGCAGGGCGGGGGGTTATGGCTACACCTTC. It is translated as CASGRAGGYGYTF.

The V gene is TRBV7-8, the J gene TRBJ1-2, with TRBD1 matching over 8 bases. J lost 11 bases, V lost 2 bases, and 10 bases had no gene match. CDR3 length equals 14 residues. Germline V gene lookup returns CDR1 SGHVS and CDR2 FQNEAQ. The CDR3 DNA follows: TGTGCCAGCAGCTTAAGTGGCAGGGGGCTATCTTACACCTTC. Amino acid sequence: CASSLSGRGLSYTF.

This chain connects TRBV12-3 or TRBV12-4 to TRBJ1-1; no reliable D call. The CDR3 length is 12 residues. Trimming stripped 7 bases from V and 7 bases from J, with 13 bases between. CDR3 sequence: CASTSFPYEAFF. The CDR3 nucleotides read TGTGCCAGCACCTCGTTCCCCTATGAAGCTTTCTTT.

CDR3 sequence reads: CASSKWTSGMGQDTQYF. DNA of the CDR3: TGTGCCAGCAGCAAATGGACTAGCGGGATGGGCCAAGATACGCAGTATTTT. The chain employs TRBV7-9 and TRBJ2-3; 12 bases map to TRBD2. This CDR3 is built from 17 residues. The V gene's germline CDR1 is SEHNR and CDR2 FQNEAQ (reference sequence). With 5 bases clipped from V and 5 bases from J, the junction kept 11 bases outside the gene matches.

The chain couples TRBV2 to TRBJ1-5; the D gene is possibly TRBD1 (5 bases). Deletions cut 5 bases from V and 6 bases from J, with 14 bases between. The germline V gene has CDR1 SNHLY and CDR2 FYNNEI. This CDR3 comprises 14 residues. The CDR3 sequence is CASSTPRGVQPQHF. The CDR3 region has the DNA TGTGCCAGCAGTACTCCTAGGGGCGTTCAGCCCCAGCATTTT.

This chain uses TRBV5-4 with TRBJ1-1; D uncertain. Germline-derived CDR1 and CDR2 are SGHNT and YYREEE (reference sequence). This CDR3 has 13 amino acids. V was clipped by 2 bases and J by 6 bases, with 11 bases between them. The chain's CDR3 is CASSFAELAEAFF. CDR3 coding DNA: TGTGCCAGCAGCTTTGCTGAGTTGGCTGAAGCTTTCTTT.